In its sample, the clone carrying this T cell receptor (beta chain) was seen many times. Antigen: not known. The CDR3 contains 17 residues. The V and J ends lost 4 bases and 2 bases, in that order; junction bases with no gene match: 6. Per germline, CDR1 MNHEY and CDR2 SVGAGI. The data derive from a study of T cells in Graves' hyperthyroidism and ophthalmopathy. Whole-study results and caveats: The model predicted ophthalmopathy a median around 6.5 months before onset.

Individuals with ophthalmopathy presented a Clinical Activity Score of at least 3, a NOSPECS grade of at least 4 and a duration under 3 months. Each diagnosis drew on symptoms, thyroxine, TRAb, thyroid ultrasound and orbital computed tomography findings. RNA transcripts yielded amplified TCR beta CDR3 regions. TCR CDR3 regions were first amplified by RT-PCR with HTBI primers. TCRdb re-called the multiplex PCR reads with MiXCR, one entry per CDR3 protein. The data hold more than 500,000 distinct CDR3 sequences, with 15% to 20% observed a single time. The clonotype comes from a woman under 40 with Graves' ophthalmopathy. The sequenced sample consisted of blood. The chain carries TRBV6-5 and TRBJ2-6; 9 nucleotides line up with TRBD1. CDR3 DNA: TGTGCCAGCAGTTCCGGGACAGGGTCCACTGGGGCCAACGTCCTGACTTTC. This sequence encodes CASSSGTGSTGANVLTF.